Detailed here is one TCR beta chain. Clones were read by immunoSEQ multiplex PCR, and TCRdb kept only the in-frame ones, dropping some. This sample carries some 41,000 clones, more than 70% of them seen once, and the ten largest clones take roughly 12%. This sample was included in a study of OX40 agonist ivuxolimab in advanced cancers. The clonotype originates from an adult with an advanced solid tumor such as melanoma, head and neck, liver or kidney cancer. The specimen comprised CD4+ or CD8+ T cells sorted from blood, sampled in a trial of the OX40 agonist ivuxolimab.

The CDR3 region is CASSLIWSEQYF. CDR3 coding DNA: TGTGCCAGCAGTTTAATTTGGTCCGAGCAGTACTTC. The J gene is TRBJ2-5, the V gene TRBV28; no firm D call. The J call may be faulty, since TRBJ2-7 better matches the DNA end. The CDR3 loop spans 12 amino acids. From germline, CDR1 is MDHEN and CDR2 SYDVKM.